This T cell receptor (beta chain) was identified in a study of CD8 T cells in Susac syndrome. Sequencing of TCR beta, carried out with a high-throughput approach, was applied to CD8+ and CD4+ T cells from the blood. Random hexamers primed reverse transcription of about 0.5 to 1 ug RNA. From the immunoSEQ multiplex PCR reads, TCRdb called clonotypes with MiXCR, one entry per CDR3 protein. The sample has approximately 120,000 distinct CDR3 sequences; about 94% are singletons. V shed 6 bases and J shed 5 bases, with 13 bases lying between them. The CDR3 has 13 amino acids. The V gene's germline CDR1 is MNHEY and CDR2 SVGAGI.

The clonotype originates from a human donor in good health. This rearrangement joins TRBV6-5 to TRBJ1-2; TRBD1 is a possible D gene (5 bases). Source material: CD4+ T cells from PBMCs. The CDR3: CASRRGSDYGYTF. For the CDR3, the DNA is TGTGCCAGCAGGCGGGGGTCGGATTATGGCTACACCTTC.